Listed here are 3 T cell receptor beta chains from one sample, sequenced in a study of cytomegalovirus exposure and HLA in healthy donors (dated 2017 in TCRdb). The library was produced with the immunoSEQ multiplex PCR assay. For the multiplex PCR, a mixture combining 60 forward primers for TCR Vbeta segments and 13 reverse primers for TCR Jbeta segments was used. TCRdb stores this immuneACCESS table with in-frame sequences only. Part of the clones is absent; in the studies checked, under half of the shortfall reflects unresolved V genes, and no reason is known for the rest. Here the sample has some 220,000 clones; about 77% occur a single time. 0.4% to 0.6% of the sample comes from the top ten. Sequenced sample: PBMCs. The receptor source for this set is a boy younger than 18 in good health and CMV-seronegative.

CDR3 region: CATSRDRQGPNQPQHF. CDR3 DNA: TGTGCCACCAGCAGAGACAGACAGGGCCCCAATCAGCCCCAGCATTTT. V is TRBV15 and J is TRBJ1-5; 7 nucleotides agree with TRBD1. The junction had 5 bases not matched to a gene; V was cut back by 0 bases and J by 3 bases. Germline V gene sequence: CDR1 LNHNV, CDR2 YYDKDF (reference sequence). There are 16 residues in the CDR3.

The chain carries TRBV30 and TRBJ2-3; no firm D call. The V gene lost 5 bases and the J gene lost 0 bases, with 15 bases spanning the gap. The CDR3 runs to 15 residues. The germline gives CDR1 GTSNPN, CDR2 SVGIG (reference sequence). CDR3 region: CAWAWASSSTDTQYF. In nucleotides, the CDR3 is TGTGCCTGGGCTTGGGCGTCGTCTAGCACAGATACGCAGTATTTT.

This chain uses TRBV7-6 with TRBJ1-3; 8 bases map to TRBD1. The J segment lost 5 bases and the V segment lost 5 bases, leaving 11 bases of the junction unmatched. Germline V gene lookup returns CDR1 SGHVS and CDR2 FNYEAQ. There are 16 residues in the CDR3. The CDR3 coding sequence is TGTGCCAGCAGCCCCCGGTACAGGGGGTCCAGAAACACCATATATTTT. As protein: CASSPRYRGSRNTIYF.